This TCR beta chain originates from a study of CXCR3-negative and CXCR3-positive naive CD8 T cells. Study-wide results and caveats: Compared with CXCR3-negative naive cells, CXCR3-positive naive cells showed more hydrophobic TRB CDR3s. Both naive subsets showed comparably high diversity, and memory CD8+ cells showed much lower diversity. Naive CXCR3-positive and CXCR3-negative cells shared similar TRBV-TRBJ usage, unlike memory cells.

Regarding this clonotype: Its antigen is currently unknown.

Per germline, CDR1 PRHDT and CDR2 FYEKMQ (reference sequence). The CDR3 is 14 residues long. The TRB cDNA libraries were prepared by 5' RACE with UMI labels. After re-calling the 5' RACE reads, TCRdb lists one entry per CDR3 protein, DNA absent. The sample shows over 95,000 distinct CDR3 sequences, and about 0.34% sits with its ten largest clones. 250,000 to 350,000 cells per CD8+ T cell subset were flow-sorted in triplicate. Cells classed as naive CD8+ T cells were CD45RO-CCR7+CD27+CD95-. The clonotype was recovered from a human donor in good health. Some clones in this sample may be carry-over from other donors' samples. Sequencing input: naive CXCR3+ CD8+ T cells from blood. Described subset: CD45RO-CCR7+CD27+CD95- naive CD8+ T cells expressing CXCR3 (TNR3+). The V and J genes are TRBV13 and TRBJ2-5; the D call of TRBD1 rests on TCRdb alone, since no DNA is present to check it. Here the CDR3 reads CASSFGGGPRAQYF.